Following are 7 T cell receptor beta chains from one sample sequenced in a study of CD8+ T cells in alopecia areata. The treatment here: oral pan-JAK inhibitor, 5-10 mg twice daily. Sequencing templates came from extracted RNA that was reverse transcribed into cDNA. TCRdb's copy holds only in-frame clones and misses some; the assay was immunoSEQ multiplex PCR. The sample has 100,000 or so clones; about 61% are singletons. The input for sequencing was CD8+ T cells sorted from blood, taken between weeks 55 and 65, from a patient treated with tofacitinib. These receptors were collected from a human donor with alopecia areata.

The V and J genes are TRBV5-1 and TRBJ2-7; perhaps TRBD1 as D (5 bases). This CDR3 has 18 amino acids. Trimming cost V 3 bases and J 3 bases, with 25 bases left between them. CDR1 is SGHRS and CDR2 is YFSETQ in the germline V gene. The chain's CDR3 is CASSSSSRQLNGYYEQYF. CDR3 nucleotides: TGCGCCAGCAGCTCAAGTTCTCGACAGCTGAACGGTTACTACGAGCAGTACTTC.

This chain uses TRBV7-9 with TRBJ2-1; a weak D match, TRBD1 (6 bases). The CDR3 totals 15 residues. Germline V CDR1 and CDR2: SEHNR, FQNEAQ (reference sequence). V gave up 3 bases and J gave up 2 bases, with 11 bases separating them. The CDR3 coding sequence is TGTGCCAGCAGCTTCAAACAGGGAACCTACAATGAGCAGTTCTTC. Translated, it gives CASSFKQGTYNEQFF.

The gene calls are TRBV2 and TRBJ1-6; D not certain. Looked up from germline, CDR1 is SNHLY and CDR2 is FYNNEI. V lost 4 bases and J lost 10, with 5 bases in between. This CDR3 comprises 11 residues. The CDR3 bases are TGTGCCAGCAGTGGTGGATCACCCCTCCACTTT. Protein: CASSGGSPLHF.

This clone was counted only a few times. The rearrangement joins TRBV6-5 to TRBJ1-2, with no clear D. V was pared by 3 bases and J by 4 bases, with 9 bases between. The CDR3 has 13 residues. From germline, CDR1 is MNHEY and CDR2 SVGAGI. CDR3 region: CASSYSGSYGYTF. The CDR3 bases are TGTGCCAGCAGTTATTCGGGGAGCTATGGCTACACCTTC.

This clone has just a few counts. The sample contains more than one DNA sequence encoding this CDR3. This rearrangement joins TRBV5-6 to TRBJ2-1; D unresolved. Germline V gene data show CDR1 as SGHDT and CDR2 as YYEEEE. This CDR3 is 12 amino acids long. V was clipped by 0 bases and J by 8 bases, with 6 bases between them. The CDR3, as DNA: TGTGCCAGCAGCTTGGTAGGCGATGAGCAGTTCTTC. It codes for CASSLVGDEQFF.

The chain uses TRBV2 and TRBJ2-1; D is ambiguous. CDR1 is SNHLY, CDR2 FYNNEI, per germline. Trimming took 6 bases from V and 8 from J, leaving 14 bases between them. This CDR3 is built from 13 residues. The CDR3 loop reads CASRTVTVHEQFF. For the CDR3, the DNA is TGTGCCAGCAGGACCGTGACCGTCCATGAGCAGTTCTTC.

This clone has a single count. The V call is TRBV5-8, the J call TRBJ2-7, with TRBD1 matching 9 bases. The CDR3 loop spans 16 amino acids. Trimming at V came to 4 bases and at J to 2 bases, leaving 10 bases not matched to a gene. Germline CDR1 and CDR2: SGHTS and YDEGEE. Here the CDR3 reads CASSPGQGIYAYEQYF. CDR3 DNA sequence: TGTGCCAGCAGCCCGGGACAGGGAATTTACGCCTACGAGCAGTACTTC.